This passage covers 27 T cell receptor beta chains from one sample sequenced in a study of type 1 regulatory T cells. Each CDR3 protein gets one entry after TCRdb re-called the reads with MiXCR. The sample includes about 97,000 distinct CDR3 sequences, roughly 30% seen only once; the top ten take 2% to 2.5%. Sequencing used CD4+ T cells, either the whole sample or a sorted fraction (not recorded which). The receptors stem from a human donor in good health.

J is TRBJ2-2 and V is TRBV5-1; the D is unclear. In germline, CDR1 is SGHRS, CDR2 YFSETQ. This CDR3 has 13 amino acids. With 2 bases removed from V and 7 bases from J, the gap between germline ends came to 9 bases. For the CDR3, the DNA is TGCGCCAGCAGCTTTGATGGTGTCGGGGAGCTGTTTTTT. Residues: CASSFDGVGELFF.

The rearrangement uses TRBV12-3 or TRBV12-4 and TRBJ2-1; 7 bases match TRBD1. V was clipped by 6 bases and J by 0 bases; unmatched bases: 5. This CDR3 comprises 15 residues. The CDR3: CASSRQGPSYNEQFF. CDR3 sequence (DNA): TGTGCCAGCAGCCGACAGGGACCCTCCTACAATGAGCAGTTCTTC.

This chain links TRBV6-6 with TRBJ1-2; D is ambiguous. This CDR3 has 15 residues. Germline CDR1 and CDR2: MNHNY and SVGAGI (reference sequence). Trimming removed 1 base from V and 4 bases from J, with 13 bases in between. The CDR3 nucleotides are TGTGCCAGCAGTTACTTTAATAGGTCACCCTATGGCTACACCTTC. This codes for CASSYFNRSPYGYTF.

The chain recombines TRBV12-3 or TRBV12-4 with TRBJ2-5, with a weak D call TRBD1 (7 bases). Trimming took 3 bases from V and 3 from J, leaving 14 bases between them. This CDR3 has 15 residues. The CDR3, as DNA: TGTGCCAGCAGTTTGGGCGGGACAGAAGAAGAGACCCAGTACTTC. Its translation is CASSLGGTEEETQYF.

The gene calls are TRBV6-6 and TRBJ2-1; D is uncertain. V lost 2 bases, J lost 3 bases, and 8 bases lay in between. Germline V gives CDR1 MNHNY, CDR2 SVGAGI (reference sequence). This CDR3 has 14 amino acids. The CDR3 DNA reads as TGTGCCAGCAGTTACCGCCTTTACTACAATGAGCAGTTCTTC. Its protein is CASSYRLYYNEQFF.

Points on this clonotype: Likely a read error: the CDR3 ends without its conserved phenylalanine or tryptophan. The CDR3 bases are TGTGCCAGCAGCTTACTCGGGACAGACCGACAGAACTATGGCTACACCTCC. Residues: CASSLLGTDRQNYGYTS. The chain recombines TRBV7-2 with TRBJ1-2, with 7 bases matching TRBD1. The length of the CDR3 is 17 residues. V lost 2 bases to trimming and J lost 2 bases; unmatched junction nucleotides: 11. Germline V gene lookup returns CDR1 SGHTA and CDR2 FQGNSA.

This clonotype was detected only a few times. The CDR3 bases are TGCAGTGCCATACAGGGGGTTTTTACCTACGAGCAGTACTTC. Its protein is CSAIQGVFTYEQYF. The gene calls are TRBV20-1 and TRBJ2-7; TRBD1 agrees at 8 bases. This CDR3 contains 14 residues. The V segment lost 6 bases and the J segment 2 bases; nucleotides outside the gene matches: 9. In germline, CDR1 is DFQATT, CDR2 SNEGSKA (reference sequence).

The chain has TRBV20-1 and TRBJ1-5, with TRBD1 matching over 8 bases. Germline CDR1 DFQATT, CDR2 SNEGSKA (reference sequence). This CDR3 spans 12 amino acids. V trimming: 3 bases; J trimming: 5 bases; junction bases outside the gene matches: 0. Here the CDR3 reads CSARTGDQPQHF. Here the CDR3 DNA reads TGCAGTGCTAGGACAGGGGATCAGCCCCAGCATTTT.

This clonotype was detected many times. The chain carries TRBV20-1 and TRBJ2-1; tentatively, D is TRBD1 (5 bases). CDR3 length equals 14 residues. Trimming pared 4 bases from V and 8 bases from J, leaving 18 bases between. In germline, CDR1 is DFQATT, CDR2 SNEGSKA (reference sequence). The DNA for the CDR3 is TGCAGTGCTACGCCCCTTTCCATAGGGGATGAGCAGTTCTTC. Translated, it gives CSATPLSIGDEQFF.

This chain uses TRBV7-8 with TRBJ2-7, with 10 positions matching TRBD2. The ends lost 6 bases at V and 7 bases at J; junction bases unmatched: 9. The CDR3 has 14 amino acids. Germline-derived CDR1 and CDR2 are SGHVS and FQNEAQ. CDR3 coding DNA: TGTGCCAGCAGGGAGAGCGGGAGGGCCAGGGAGCAGTACTTC. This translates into CASRESGRAREQYF. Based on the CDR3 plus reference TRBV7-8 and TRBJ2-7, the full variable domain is GAGVSQSPRYKVAKRGQDVALRCDPISGHVSLFWYQQALGQGPEFLTYFQNEAQLDKSGLPSDRFFAERPEGSVSTLKIQRTQQEDSAVYLCASRESGRAREQYFGPGTRLTVT.

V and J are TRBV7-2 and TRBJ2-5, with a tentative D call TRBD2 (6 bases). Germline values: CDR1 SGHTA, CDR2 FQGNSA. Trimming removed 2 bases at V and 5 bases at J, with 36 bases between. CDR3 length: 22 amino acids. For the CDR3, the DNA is TGTGCCAGCAGCTTATTATTTTCCCTGTTAGCGGAAACCCACCTCCCCCAGGAGACCCAGTACTTC. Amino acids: CASSLLFSLLAETHLPQETQYF.

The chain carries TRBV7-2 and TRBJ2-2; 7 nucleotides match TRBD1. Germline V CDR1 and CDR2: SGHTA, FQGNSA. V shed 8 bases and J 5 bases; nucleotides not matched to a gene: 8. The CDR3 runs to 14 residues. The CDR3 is CASGRDSATGELFF. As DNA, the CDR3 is TGTGCCAGCGGCCGGGACAGTGCAACCGGGGAGCTGTTTTTT.

CDR3 residues: CATSRDRASNEQFF. The CDR3 DNA follows: TGTGCCACCAGCAGAGATCGGGCTAGCAATGAGCAGTTCTTC. The V and J genes are TRBV15 and TRBJ2-1, with no clear D. There are 14 residues in the CDR3. V was trimmed by 0 bases and J by 6 bases, leaving 9 bases between them. Germline V gene data show CDR1 as LNHNV and CDR2 as YYDKDF (reference sequence).

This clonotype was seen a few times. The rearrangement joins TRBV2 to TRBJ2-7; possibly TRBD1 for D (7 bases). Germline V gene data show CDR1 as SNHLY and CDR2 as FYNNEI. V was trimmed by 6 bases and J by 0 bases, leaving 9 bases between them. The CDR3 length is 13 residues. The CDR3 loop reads CASRRDSSYEQYF. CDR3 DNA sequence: TGTGCCAGCAGGCGGGACAGCTCCTACGAGCAGTACTTC. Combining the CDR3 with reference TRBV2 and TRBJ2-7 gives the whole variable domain EPEVTQTPSHQVTQMGQEVILRCVPISNHLYFYWYRQILGQKVEFLVSFYNNEISEKSEIFDDQFSVERPDGSNFTLKIRSTKLEDSAMYFCASRRDSSYEQYFGPGTRLTVT.

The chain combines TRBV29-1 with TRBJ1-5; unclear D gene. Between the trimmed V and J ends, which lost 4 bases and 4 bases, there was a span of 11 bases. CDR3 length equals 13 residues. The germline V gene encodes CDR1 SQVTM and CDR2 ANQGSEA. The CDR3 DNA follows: TGCAGCGTTGTTATGGGGAGAAATCAGCCCCAGCATTTT. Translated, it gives CSVVMGRNQPQHF. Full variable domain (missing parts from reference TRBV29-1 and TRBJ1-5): SAVISQKPSRDICQRGTSLTIQCQVDSQVTMMFWYRQQPGQSLTLIATANQGSEATYESGFVIDKFPISRPNLTFSTLTVSNMSPEDSSIYLCSVVMGRNQPQHFGDGTRLSIL.

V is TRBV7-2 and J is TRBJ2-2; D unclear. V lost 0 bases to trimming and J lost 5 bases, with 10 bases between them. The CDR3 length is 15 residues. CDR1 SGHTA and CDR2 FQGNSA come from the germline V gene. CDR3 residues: CASSLARSYTGELFF. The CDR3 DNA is TGTGCCAGCAGCTTAGCCAGGAGCTATACCGGGGAGCTGTTTTTT.

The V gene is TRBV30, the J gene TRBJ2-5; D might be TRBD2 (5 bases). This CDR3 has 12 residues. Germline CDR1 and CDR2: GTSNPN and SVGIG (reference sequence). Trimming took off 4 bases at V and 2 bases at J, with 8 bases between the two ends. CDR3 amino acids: CAWNRGQETQYF. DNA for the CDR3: TGTGCCTGGAACAGAGGGCAAGAGACCCAGTACTTC.

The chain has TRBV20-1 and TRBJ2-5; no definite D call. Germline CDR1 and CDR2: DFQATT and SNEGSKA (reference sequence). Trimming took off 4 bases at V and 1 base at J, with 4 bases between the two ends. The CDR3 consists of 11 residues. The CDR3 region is CSATLQETQYF. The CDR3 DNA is TGCAGTGCTACCCTCCAAGAGACCCAGTACTTC.

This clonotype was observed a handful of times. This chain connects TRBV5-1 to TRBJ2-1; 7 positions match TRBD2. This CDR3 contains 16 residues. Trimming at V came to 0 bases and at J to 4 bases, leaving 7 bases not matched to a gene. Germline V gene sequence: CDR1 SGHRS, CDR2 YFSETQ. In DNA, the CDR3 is TGCGCCAGCAGCTTGGACACTAGCGCCCTTTACAATGAGCAGTTCTTC. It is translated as CASSLDTSALYNEQFF.

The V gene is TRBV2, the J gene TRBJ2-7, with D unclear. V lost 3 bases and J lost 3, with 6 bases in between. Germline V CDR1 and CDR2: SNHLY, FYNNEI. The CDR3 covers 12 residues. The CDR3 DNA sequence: TGTGCCAGCAGTGACCAGCACTACGAGCAGTACTTC. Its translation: CASSDQHYEQYF.

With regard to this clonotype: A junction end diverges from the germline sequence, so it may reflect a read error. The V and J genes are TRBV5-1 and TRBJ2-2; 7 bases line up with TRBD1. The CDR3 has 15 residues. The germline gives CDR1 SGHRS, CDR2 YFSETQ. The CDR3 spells CTSTLRQGSSGELFF. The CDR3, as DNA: TGCACCAGCACCCTAAGACAGGGTTCCTCCGGGGAGCTGTTTTTT. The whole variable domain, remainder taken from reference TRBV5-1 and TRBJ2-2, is KAGVTQTPRYLIKTRGQQVTLSCSPISGHRSVSWYQQTPGQGLQFLFEYFSETQRNKGNFPGRFSGRQFSNSRSEMNVSTLELGDSALYLCTSTLRQGSSGELFFGEGSRLTVL.

CDR3 amino acids: CASSSRTGKSSYEQYF. CDR3 sequence (DNA): TGTGCCAGCAGCTCGAGGACAGGGAAAAGCTCCTACGAGCAGTACTTC. This chain connects TRBV5-6 to TRBJ2-7; 8 bases align to TRBD1. Germline V lookup: CDR1 SGHDT, CDR2 YYEEEE. The CDR3 extends over 16 amino acids. The ends lost 3 bases at V and 0 bases at J; junction bases unmatched: 8.

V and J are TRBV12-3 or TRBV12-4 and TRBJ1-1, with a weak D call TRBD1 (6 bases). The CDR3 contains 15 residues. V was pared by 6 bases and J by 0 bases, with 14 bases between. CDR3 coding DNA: TGTGCCAGCAGGCCAGGACAGAATTTGAACACTGAAGCTTTCTTT. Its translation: CASRPGQNLNTEAFF.

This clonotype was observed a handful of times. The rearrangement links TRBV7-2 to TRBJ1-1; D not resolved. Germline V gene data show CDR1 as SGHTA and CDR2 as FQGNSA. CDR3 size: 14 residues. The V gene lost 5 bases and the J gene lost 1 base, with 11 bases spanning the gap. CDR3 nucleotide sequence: TGTGCCAGCAGCCTAGAGAGGGCGAACACTGAAGCTTTCTTT. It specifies CASSLERANTEAFF. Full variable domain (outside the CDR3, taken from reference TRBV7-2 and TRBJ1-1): GAGVSQSPSNKVTEKGKDVELRCDPISGHTALYWYRQSLGQGLEFLIYFQGNSAPDKSGLPSDRFSAERTGGSVSTLTIQRTQQEDSAVYLCASSLERANTEAFFGQGTRLTVV.

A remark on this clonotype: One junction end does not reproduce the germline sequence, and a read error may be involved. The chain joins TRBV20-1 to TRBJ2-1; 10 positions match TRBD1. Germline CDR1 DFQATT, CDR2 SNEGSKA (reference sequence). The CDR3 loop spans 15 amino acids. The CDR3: CSARSPGQGFNEQFF. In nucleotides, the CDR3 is TGCAGCGCTAGATCGCCGGGACAGGGGTTTAATGAGCAGTTCTTC.

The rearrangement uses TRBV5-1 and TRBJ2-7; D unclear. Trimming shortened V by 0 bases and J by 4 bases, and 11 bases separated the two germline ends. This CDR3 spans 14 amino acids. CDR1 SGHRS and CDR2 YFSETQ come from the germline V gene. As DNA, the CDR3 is TGCGCCAGCAGCTTGGGGACGCAAAAGTACGAGCAGTACTTC. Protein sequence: CASSLGTQKYEQYF.

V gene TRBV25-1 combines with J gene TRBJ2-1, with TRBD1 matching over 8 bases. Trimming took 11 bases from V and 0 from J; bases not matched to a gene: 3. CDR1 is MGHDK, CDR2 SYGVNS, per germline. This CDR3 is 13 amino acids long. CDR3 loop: CACGQGSYNEQFF. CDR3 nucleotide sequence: TGTGCCTGTGGACAGGGCTCCTACAATGAGCAGTTCTTC.